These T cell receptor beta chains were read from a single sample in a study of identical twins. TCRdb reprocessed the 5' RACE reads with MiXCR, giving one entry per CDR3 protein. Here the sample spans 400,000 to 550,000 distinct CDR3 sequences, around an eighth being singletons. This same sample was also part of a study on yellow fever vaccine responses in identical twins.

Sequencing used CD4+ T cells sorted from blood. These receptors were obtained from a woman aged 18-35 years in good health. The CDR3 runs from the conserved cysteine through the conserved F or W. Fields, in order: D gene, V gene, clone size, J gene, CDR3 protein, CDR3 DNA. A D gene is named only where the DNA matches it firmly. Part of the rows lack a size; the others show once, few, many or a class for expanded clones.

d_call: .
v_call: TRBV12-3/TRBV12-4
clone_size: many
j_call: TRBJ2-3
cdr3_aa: CASSLLGGKTDTQYF
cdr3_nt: TGTGCCAGCAGTTTACTGGGCGGGAAAACAGATACGCAGTATTTT

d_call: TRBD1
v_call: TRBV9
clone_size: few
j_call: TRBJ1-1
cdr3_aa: CASSLRDRVEVYTEAFF
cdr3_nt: TGTGCCAGCAGCCTCCGGGACAGGGTTGAGGTATATACTGAAGCTTTCTTT

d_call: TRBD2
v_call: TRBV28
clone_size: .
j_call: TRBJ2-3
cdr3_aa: CASSSWAGGPFTDTQYF
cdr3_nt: TGTGCCAGCAGTTCTTGGGCGGGGGGGCCGTTCACAGATACGCAGTATTTT

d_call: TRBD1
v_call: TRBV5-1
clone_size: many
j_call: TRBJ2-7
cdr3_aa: CASSPYDRGEQYF
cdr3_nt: TGCGCCAGCAGCCCGTACGACAGGGGCGAGCAGTACTTC

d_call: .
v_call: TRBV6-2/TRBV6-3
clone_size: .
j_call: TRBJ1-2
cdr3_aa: CASSSPPYGYTF
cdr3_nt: TGTGCCAGCAGTTCTCCTCCCTATGGCTACACCTTC

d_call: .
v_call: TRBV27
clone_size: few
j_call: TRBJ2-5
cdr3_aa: CASSLGSAREETQYF
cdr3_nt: TGTGCCAGCAGTTTAGGCAGCGCAAGGGAAGAGACCCAGTACTTC

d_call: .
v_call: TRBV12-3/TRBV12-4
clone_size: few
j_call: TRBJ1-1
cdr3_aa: CASKHQGNTEAFF
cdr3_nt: TGTGCCAGCAAACACCAGGGGAACACTGAAGCTTTCTTT

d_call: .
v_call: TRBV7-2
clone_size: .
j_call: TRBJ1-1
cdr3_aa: CASSFGLDTEAFF
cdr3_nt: TGTGCCAGCAGCTTCGGATTGGACACTGAAGCTTTCTTT

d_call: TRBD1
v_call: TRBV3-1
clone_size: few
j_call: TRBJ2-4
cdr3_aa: CASSQDSGTGGNIQYF
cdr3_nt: TGTGCCAGCAGCCAAGATTCCGGGACAGGGGGAAACATTCAGTACTTC

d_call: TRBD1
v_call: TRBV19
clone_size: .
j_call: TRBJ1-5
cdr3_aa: CASSQQGVNQPQHF
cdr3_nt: TGTGCCAGTAGTCAGCAGGGGGTCAATCAGCCCCAGCATTTT

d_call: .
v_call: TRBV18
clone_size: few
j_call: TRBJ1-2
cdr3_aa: CASSPDIQGRGYTF
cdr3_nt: TGTGCCAGCTCACCAGATATACAGGGACGCGGCTACACCTTC

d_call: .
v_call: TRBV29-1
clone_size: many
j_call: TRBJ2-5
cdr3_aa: CSVEDGRRGYQETQYF
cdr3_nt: TGCAGCGTTGAAGATGGGAGGAGAGGATACCAAGAGACCCAGTACTTC

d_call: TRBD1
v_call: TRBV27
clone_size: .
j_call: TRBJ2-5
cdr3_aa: CASGPPGTGPQETQYF
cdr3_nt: TGTGCCAGCGGCCCTCCTGGGACAGGCCCGCAAGAGACCCAGTACTTC

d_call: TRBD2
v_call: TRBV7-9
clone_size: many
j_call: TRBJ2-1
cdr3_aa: CASSLGSLAGLINEQFF
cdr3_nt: TGTGCCAGCAGCTTAGGAAGCCTAGCGGGACTTATCAATGAGCAGTTCTTC

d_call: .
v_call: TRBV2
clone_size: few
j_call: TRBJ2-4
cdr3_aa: CASRETIAKNIQYF
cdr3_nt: TGTGCCAGCAGGGAGACAATAGCCAAAAACATTCAGTACTTC

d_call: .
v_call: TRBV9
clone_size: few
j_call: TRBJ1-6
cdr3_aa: CASSVAGEYGNSPLHF
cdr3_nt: TGTGCCAGCAGCGTAGCTGGGGAGTATGGCAATTCACCCCTCCACTTT

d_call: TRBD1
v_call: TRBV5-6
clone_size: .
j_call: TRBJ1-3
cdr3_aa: CASNRAGTGQSAGNTIYF
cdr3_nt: TGTGCCAGCAACAGAGCCGGGACAGGGCAATCGGCTGGAAACACCATATATTTT

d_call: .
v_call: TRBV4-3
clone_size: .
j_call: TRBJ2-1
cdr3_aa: CASSQGRLSEQFF
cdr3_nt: TGCGCCAGCAGCCAAGGAAGGCTGAGTGAGCAGTTCTTC

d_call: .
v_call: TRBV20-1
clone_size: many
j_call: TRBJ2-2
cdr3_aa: CSARDIRGPSGELFF
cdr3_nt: TGCAGTGCTAGAGATATAAGGGGCCCATCCGGGGAGCTGTTTTTT

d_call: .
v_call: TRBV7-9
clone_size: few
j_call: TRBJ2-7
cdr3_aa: CASSLFEGSGYEQYF
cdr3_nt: TGTGCCAGCAGCCTGTTTGAGGGAAGCGGCTACGAGCAGTACTTC

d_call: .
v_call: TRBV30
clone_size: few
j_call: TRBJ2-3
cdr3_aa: CAWMGTGLDTQYF
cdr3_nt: TGTGCCTGGATGGGGACCGGGTTAGATACGCAGTATTTT

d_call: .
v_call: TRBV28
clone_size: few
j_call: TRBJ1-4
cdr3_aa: CASSPSGGNEKLFF
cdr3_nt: TGTGCCAGCAGCCCATCCGGGGGTAATGAAAAACTGTTTTTT

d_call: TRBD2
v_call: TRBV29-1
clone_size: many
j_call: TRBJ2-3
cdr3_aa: CSVTGGGSSTDTQYF
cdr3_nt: TGCAGCGTGACGGGCGGGGGGTCTAGCACAGATACGCAGTATTTT

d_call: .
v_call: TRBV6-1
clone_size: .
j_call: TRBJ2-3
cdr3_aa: CASSDDLPQADTQYF
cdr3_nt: TGTGCCAGCAGTGATGACCTCCCTCAGGCAGATACGCAGTATTTT

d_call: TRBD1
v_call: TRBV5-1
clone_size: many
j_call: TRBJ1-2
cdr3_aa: CASSRGQGYGYTF
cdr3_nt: TGCGCCAGCAGCCGGGGACAGGGCTATGGCTACACCTTC

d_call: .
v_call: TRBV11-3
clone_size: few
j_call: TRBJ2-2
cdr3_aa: CASSKTGELFF
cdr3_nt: TGTGCCAGCAGTAAGACCGGGGAGCTGTTTTTT

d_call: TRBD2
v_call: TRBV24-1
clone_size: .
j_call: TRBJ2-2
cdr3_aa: CASALAGGPNTGELFF
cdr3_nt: TGTGCTTCCGCACTAGCGGGAGGGCCGAACACCGGGGAGCTGTTTTTT

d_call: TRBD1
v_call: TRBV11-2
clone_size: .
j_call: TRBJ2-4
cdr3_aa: CASSTADRGAKNIQYF
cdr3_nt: TGTGCCAGCAGCACCGCGGACAGGGGAGCCAAAAACATTCAGTACTTC

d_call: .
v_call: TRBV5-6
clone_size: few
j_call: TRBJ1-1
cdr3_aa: CASSLEQLGSNTEAFF
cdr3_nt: TGTGCCAGCAGCTTGGAGCAGCTCGGATCGAACACTGAAGCTTTCTTT

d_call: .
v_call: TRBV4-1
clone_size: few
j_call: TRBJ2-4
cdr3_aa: CASSPGERNIQYF
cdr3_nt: TGCGCCAGCAGCCCAGGAGAGAGGAACATTCAGTACTTC

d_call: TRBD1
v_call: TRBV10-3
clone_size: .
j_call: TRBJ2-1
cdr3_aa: CAISESGQINEQFF
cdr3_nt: TGTGCCATCAGTGAGTCGGGACAGATCAATGAGCAGTTCTTC

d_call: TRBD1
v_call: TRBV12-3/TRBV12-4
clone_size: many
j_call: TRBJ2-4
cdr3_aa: CASQRAGTGVIQYF
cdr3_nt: TGTGCCAGCCAACGAGCCGGGACAGGGGTTATTCAGTACTTC

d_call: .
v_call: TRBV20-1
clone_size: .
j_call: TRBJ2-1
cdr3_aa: CSARDIRGAYDPRSYNEQFF
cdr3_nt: TGCAGTGCTAGAGATATAAGGGGCGCTTACGACCCTCGCTCCTACAATGAGCAGTTCTTC

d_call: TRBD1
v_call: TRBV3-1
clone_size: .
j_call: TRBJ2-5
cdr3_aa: CASSQTEGQGLEETQYF
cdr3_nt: TGTGCCAGCAGCCAAACCGAGGGACAGGGGTTGGAGGAGACCCAGTACTTC

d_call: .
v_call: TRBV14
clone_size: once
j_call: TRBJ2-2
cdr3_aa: CASSQELGKLVAGELFF
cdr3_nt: TGTGCCAGCAGCCAAGAACTGGGGAAGTTGGTTGCCGGGGAGCTGTTTTTT

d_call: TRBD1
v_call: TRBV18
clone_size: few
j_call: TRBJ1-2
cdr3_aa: CASSLTSGTVYGYTF
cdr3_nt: TGTGCCAGCTCACTTACCTCCGGGACAGTTTATGGCTACACCTTC

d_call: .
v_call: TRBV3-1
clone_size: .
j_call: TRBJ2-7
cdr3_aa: CASSPPDERSQYF
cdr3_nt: TGTGCCAGCAGCCCCCCAGATGAGCGTTCGCAGTACTTC

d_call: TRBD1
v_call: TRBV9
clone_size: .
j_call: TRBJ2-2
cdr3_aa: CASSVSTGSNTGELFF
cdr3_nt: TGTGCCAGCAGCGTGTCGACAGGGAGTAACACCGGGGAGCTGTTTTTT

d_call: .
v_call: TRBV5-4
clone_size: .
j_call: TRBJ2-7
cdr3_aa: CASSSRTQGLAGLHEQYF
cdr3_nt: TGTGCCAGCAGCTCGAGAACTCAGGGGTTAGCAGGTCTCCACGAGCAGTACTTC

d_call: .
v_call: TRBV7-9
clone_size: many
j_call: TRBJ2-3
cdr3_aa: CASSLFDTQYF
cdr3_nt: TGTGCCAGCAGCTTATTTGATACGCAGTATTTT

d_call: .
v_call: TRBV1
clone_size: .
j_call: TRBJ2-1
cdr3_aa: CTSSRWDYQRGFF
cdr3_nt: TGCACCAGCAGCCGATGGGACTATCAAAGGGGGTTCTTC

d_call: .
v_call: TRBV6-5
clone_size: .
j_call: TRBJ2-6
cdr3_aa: CASSYTIQGPANVLTF
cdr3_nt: TGTGCCAGCAGTTACACAATACAGGGTCCCGCCAACGTCCTGACTTTC

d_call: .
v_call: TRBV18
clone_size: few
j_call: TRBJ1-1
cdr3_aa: CASSPSGGKAFF
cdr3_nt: TGTGCCAGCTCACCATCGGGGGGAAAAGCTTTCTTT

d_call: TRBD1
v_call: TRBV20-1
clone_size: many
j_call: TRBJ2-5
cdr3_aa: CSARDILPSRQGAGTQYF
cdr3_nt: TGCAGTGCTAGAGATATTCTCCCGTCCCGACAGGGGGCAGGGACCCAGTACTTC

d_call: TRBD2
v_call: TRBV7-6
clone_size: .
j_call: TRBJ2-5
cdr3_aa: CASSHGRAQETQYF
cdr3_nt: TGTGCCAGCAGCCACGGGAGGGCCCAAGAGACCCAGTACTTC

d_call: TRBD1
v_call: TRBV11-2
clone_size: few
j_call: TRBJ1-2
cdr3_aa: CASSPGIMWDRGYYGYTF
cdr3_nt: TGTGCCAGCAGCCCAGGAATCATGTGGGACAGGGGCTACTATGGCTACACCTTC

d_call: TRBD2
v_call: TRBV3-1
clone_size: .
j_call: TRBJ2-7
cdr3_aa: CASSPPWSGGYEQYF
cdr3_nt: TGTGCCAGCAGCCCGCCCTGGAGCGGGGGCTACGAGCAGTACTTC

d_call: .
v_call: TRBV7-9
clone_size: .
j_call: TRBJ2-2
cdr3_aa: CASTYSVIGTGELFF
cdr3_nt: TGTGCCAGCACCTATAGCGTCATTGGCACCGGGGAGCTGTTTTTT

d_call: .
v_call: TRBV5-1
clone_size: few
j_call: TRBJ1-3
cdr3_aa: CASSLMGSGNTIYF
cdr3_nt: TGCGCCAGCAGCTTGATGGGGTCTGGAAACACCATATATTTT